This T cell receptor beta chain was obtained from a study of blood T cell repertoires in COVID-19. TCRdb keeps only in-frame clones here, not all; method: immunoSEQ multiplex PCR. This repertoire shows approximately 180,000 clones, more than 70% found once; its top ten account for 5% to 8%. Germline CDR1 and CDR2: KGHSH and LQKENI. The V and J ends lost 6 bases and 9 bases, in that order; junction bases with no gene match: 7. The CDR3 is made up of 14 amino acids. The clonotype originates from a man aged 40-55 years who had recovered from COVID-19. Sequencing used PBMCs or T cells enriched from blood (not recorded which). This rearrangement joins TRBV18 to TRBJ2-1; 11 bases fit TRBD2. The CDR3 coding sequence is TGTGCCAGCTCCACTAGCGGGAGTTGGGGTGAGCAGTTCTTC. As protein: CASSTSGSWGEQFF.